The 19 T cell receptor beta chains presented below share a single source sample, sequenced in a study of long-term antiretroviral therapy in people with HIV. Researchers ran immunoSEQ v3.0 at survey level. Profiled with immunoSEQ multiplex PCR; TCRdb holds only in-frame clones, not every one. The sample records about 21,000 clones, under 90% being singletons. The sample here was unsorted PBMCs, taken 1.9 years after starting antiretroviral therapy. These receptors were collected from a woman aged 45-60 years with HIV.

V and J are TRBV27 and TRBJ2-2; 15 bases align to TRBD2. After removal of 7 bases from V and 7 bases from J, the junction contained 10 bases not matched to a gene. This CDR3 region has 17 residues. The germline V gene has CDR1 MNHEY and CDR2 SMNVEV (reference sequence). The CDR3 loop reads CASTKGLAGGPVGELFF. CDR3 in DNA: TGTGCCAGCACCAAAGGACTAGCGGGGGGGCCTGTCGGGGAGCTGTTTTTT.

This clone has only a few counts. For the CDR3, the DNA is TGTGCCAGCAGCGGGGCAGGCTCCTACACAGATACGCAGTATTTT. It yields the protein CASSGAGSYTDTQYF. The chain employs TRBV9 and TRBJ2-3, with D uncertain. The CDR3 spans 15 residues. The ends were cut back, 3 bases at V and 2 bases at J, with 13 bases in the middle. The germline gives CDR1 SGDLS, CDR2 YYNGEE.

The chain links TRBV9 to TRBJ2-2; 8 bases align to TRBD2. The CDR3 extends over 17 amino acids. V shed 0 bases, J shed 3 bases, and the junction held 7 bases outside the gene matches. Per the germline V gene, CDR1 is SGDLS and CDR2 is YYNGEE. The CDR3 nucleotides are TGTGCCAGCAGCGTAGAGCCGGGGGGGCCTGACACCGGGGAGCTGTTTTTT. This translates into CASSVEPGGPDTGELFF.

The CDR3 DNA follows: TGTGCCGACAGGGGCCATGGCTACACCTTC. Translation: CADRGHGYTF. This chain uses TRBV6-7 with TRBJ1-2; 8 bases are a match to TRBD1. TRBV6-7 is an ORF, and what it does is uncertain. V lost 11 bases, J lost 6 bases, and 2 bases stayed unmatched. The CDR3 sequence is 10 residues long.

The chain combines TRBV4-1 with TRBJ1-4; 7 bases match TRBD1. V gave up 5 bases and J gave up 8 bases; unmatched junction bases: 8. There are 14 residues in the CDR3. The germline V gene encodes CDR1 MGHRA and CDR2 YSYEKL. The CDR3 coding sequence is TGCGCCAGCAGCTCACAGGGGTTACTCGAAAAACTGTTTTTT. It encodes CASSSQGLLEKLFF.

This clone was counted a single time. This sequence joins TRBV9 and TRBJ2-3, with unresolved D. This CDR3 comprises 13 residues. Germline loops: CDR1 SGDLS, CDR2 YYNGEE. V was clipped by 4 bases and J by 2 bases, with 8 bases between them. The CDR3 spells CASSPYSTDTQYF. CDR3 nucleotides: TGTGCCAGCAGCCCCTACTCCACAGATACGCAGTATTTT. Combining the CDR3 with reference TRBV9 and TRBJ2-3 gives the whole variable domain DSGVTQTPKHLITATGQRVTLRCSPRSGDLSVYWYQQSLDQGLQFLIQYYNGEERAKGNILERFSAQQFPDLHSELNLSSLELGDSALYFCASSPYSTDTQYFGPGTRLTVL.

The CDR3 DNA reads TGTGCCAGCAGCTTGCCCGGACTAGCGGGGGGCCAAGAGACCCAGTACTTC. Translated, it gives CASSLPGLAGGQETQYF. The chain recombines TRBV5-4 with TRBJ2-5; TRBD2 matches at 14 bases. V lost 1 base to trimming and J lost 1 base; unmatched junction nucleotides: 3. CDR3 length: 17 residues. From germline, CDR1 is SGHNT and CDR2 YYREEE (reference sequence).

The rearrangement uses TRBV5-8 and TRBJ1-2; D is unresolved. CDR1 and CDR2 (germline): SGHTS, YDEGEE. Trimming left V 4 bases short and J 5 bases short, with 21 bases between. This CDR3 has 16 amino acids. In DNA, the CDR3 is TGTGCCAGCAGCCCGGTAGGACTCACTCTTCTTTATGGCTACACCTTC. Translated, it gives CASSPVGLTLLYGYTF.

This chain joins TRBV2 and TRBJ2-3; 10 bases align to TRBD2. V lost 6 bases and J lost 1; bases outside the gene matches: 4. This CDR3 contains 15 residues. Germline CDR1 SNHLY, CDR2 FYNNEI. CDR3 sequence reads: CASSALAGRTDTQYF. DNA of the CDR3: TGTGCCAGCAGCGCACTAGCGGGGCGCACAGATACGCAGTATTTT.

The gene calls are TRBV9 and TRBJ2-1, with TRBD2 matching over 10 bases. The V and J ends lost 0 bases and 5 bases, in that order; junction bases with no gene match: 2. The CDR3 length is 15 residues. CDR1 and CDR2 (germline): SGDLS, YYNGEE. As DNA, the CDR3 is TGTGCCAGCAGCGTAGATAGCGGGGGGAACAATGAGCAGTTCTTC. This sequence encodes CASSVDSGGNNEQFF.

The chain joins TRBV7-3 to TRBJ2-7, with a weak D call TRBD2 (5 bases). The germline V gene encodes CDR1 SGHTA and CDR2 FQGTGA. This CDR3 spans 13 amino acids. The ends were cut back, 8 bases at V and 2 bases at J, with 13 bases in the middle. The CDR3 here is CASGTGSAYEQYF. CDR3 DNA: TGTGCCAGCGGAACTGGGAGTGCCTACGAGCAGTACTTC.

The CDR3 loop is CASSLAYRAGNQPQHF. The CDR3 DNA sequence: TGTGCCAGCAGTTTGGCTTACAGGGCCGGCAATCAGCCCCAGCATTTT. V gene TRBV6-5 combines with J gene TRBJ1-5; possible D gene TRBD1, 6 bases. The V gene's germline CDR1 is MNHEY and CDR2 SVGAGI. This CDR3 spans 16 amino acids. The V gene lost 4 bases and the J gene lost 2 bases, with 15 bases spanning the gap.

The chain has TRBV7-8 and TRBJ2-7; 7 bases match TRBD1. Unmatched junction bases numbered 8, after V lost 5 bases and J lost 1 base. CDR1 is SGHVS and CDR2 is FQNEAQ in the germline V gene. The CDR3 contains 15 residues. The CDR3 loop is CASSPPGQVSYEQYF. The DNA of the CDR3 is TGTGCCAGCAGCCCCCCTGGACAGGTATCCTACGAGCAGTACTTC.

The chain uses TRBV4-1 and TRBJ2-2; D is unclear. Trimming shortened V by 2 bases and J by 5 bases, and 9 bases separated the two germline ends. This CDR3 has 14 amino acids. Germline V CDR1 and CDR2: MGHRA, YSYEKL. The CDR3 DNA follows: TGCGCCAGCAGCCAATGGTCCGAAACCGGGGAGCTGTTTTTT. Encoded protein: CASSQWSETGELFF.

The chain links TRBV18 to TRBJ2-5; D may be TRBD2 (5 bases). This CDR3 is built from 13 residues. CDR1 and CDR2 from the germline V gene are KGHSH and LQKENI. Trimming left V 2 bases short and J 5 bases short, with 9 bases between. DNA of the CDR3: TGTGCCAGCTCACCAACGAGGGAGGAGACCCAGTACTTC. Protein sequence: CASSPTREETQYF.

The V call is TRBV30, the J call TRBJ1-1, with 7 bases that match TRBD1. Per the germline V gene, CDR1 is GTSNPN and CDR2 is SVGIG (reference sequence). J gave up 2 bases and V 8 bases, and 5 bases lay outside the gene matches. CDR3 size: 12 residues. The CDR3 coding sequence is TGTGCCAAAGACAGGGCTAACACTGAAGCTTTCTTT. Amino acids: CAKDRANTEAFF. The full variable domain, in which reference TRBV30 and TRBJ1-1 provide the parts outside the CDR3, is SQTIHQWPATLVQPVGSPLSLECTVEGTSNPNLYWYRQAAGRGLQLLFYSVGIGQISSEVPQNLSASRPQDRQFILSSKKLLLSDSGFYLCAKDRANTEAFFGQGTRLTVV.

The chain is built from TRBV6-1 and TRBJ2-3; D gene uncertain. From germline, CDR1 is MNHNS and CDR2 SASEGT. The CDR3 runs to 15 residues. Trimming stripped 4 bases from V and 1 base from J, with 12 bases between. The CDR3 loop is CASSGVGRGTDTQYF. The CDR3 DNA reads as TGTGCCAGCAGTGGGGTAGGAAGGGGCACAGATACGCAGTATTTT.

CDR3 in amino acids: CASSERQGAGANEKLFF. The DNA for the CDR3 is TGTGCCAGCAGCGAGAGACAGGGGGCAGGAGCCAATGAAAAACTGTTTTTT. The chain joins TRBV9 to TRBJ1-4; TRBD1 aligns across 10 bases. Germline V gene data show CDR1 as SGDLS and CDR2 as YYNGEE. J gave up 5 bases and V 3 bases, and 10 bases lay outside the gene matches. This CDR3 contains 17 residues.

J is TRBJ1-2 and V is TRBV2; perhaps TRBD1 as D (5 bases). CDR1 is SNHLY and CDR2 is FYNNEI in the germline V gene. The CDR3 runs to 12 residues. V was trimmed by 3 bases and J by 8 bases, leaving 10 bases between them. CDR3 nucleotide sequence: TGTGCCAGCAGTGAGGAAGGGGACGGCTACACCTTC. Amino acids: CASSEEGDGYTF.